This T cell receptor beta chain stems from a study of T cells in localized non-small cell lung cancer. The CDR3 is 12 amino acids. CDR1 is SEHNR and CDR2 is FQNEAQ in the germline V gene (reference sequence). Trimming stripped 5 bases from V and 2 bases from J, with 7 bases between. Study outcomes and limitations: In the blood, greater T cell density corresponded to longer overall survival. Appearing in adjacent lung were a median 57 of the top 100 tumor clones. Uninvolved neighboring lung showed the greatest T cell clonality, exceeding tumor.

TCRdb's copy holds only in-frame clones and misses some; the assay was immunoSEQ multiplex PCR. The sample has 40,000 to 65,000 clones; 70% to 90% are singletons. This clone was seen only once. What it binds is unknown. The sample consisted of PBMCs, taken before any cancer treatment. This TCR derives from a female donor with stage II lung adenocarcinoma. J is TRBJ2-7 and V is TRBV7-9; possibly TRBD1 for D (5 bases). DNA for the CDR3: TGTGCCAGCAGCCCACAGGCCTACGAGCAGTACTTC. This translates into CASSPQAYEQYF. Drawing the rest from reference TRBV7-9 and TRBJ2-7, the complete variable domain is DTGVSQNPRHKITKRGQNVTFRCDPISEHNRLYWYRQTLGQGPEFLTYFQNEAQLEKSRLLSDRFSAERPKGSFSTLEIQRTEQGDSAMYLCASSPQAYEQYFGPGTRLTVT.